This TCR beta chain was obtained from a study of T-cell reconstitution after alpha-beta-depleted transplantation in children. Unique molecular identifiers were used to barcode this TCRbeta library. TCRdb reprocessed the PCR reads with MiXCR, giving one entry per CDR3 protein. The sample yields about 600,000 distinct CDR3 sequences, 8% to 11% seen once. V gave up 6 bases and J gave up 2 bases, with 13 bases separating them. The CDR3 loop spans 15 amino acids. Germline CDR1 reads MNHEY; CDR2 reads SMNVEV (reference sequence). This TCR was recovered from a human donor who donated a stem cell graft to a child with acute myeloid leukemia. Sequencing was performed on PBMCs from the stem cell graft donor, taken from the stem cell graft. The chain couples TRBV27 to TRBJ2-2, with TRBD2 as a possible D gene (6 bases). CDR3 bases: TGTGCCAGCAGCCTTAGGGGAGGTAACACCGGGGAGCTGTTTTTT. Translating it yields CASSLRGGNTGELFF.